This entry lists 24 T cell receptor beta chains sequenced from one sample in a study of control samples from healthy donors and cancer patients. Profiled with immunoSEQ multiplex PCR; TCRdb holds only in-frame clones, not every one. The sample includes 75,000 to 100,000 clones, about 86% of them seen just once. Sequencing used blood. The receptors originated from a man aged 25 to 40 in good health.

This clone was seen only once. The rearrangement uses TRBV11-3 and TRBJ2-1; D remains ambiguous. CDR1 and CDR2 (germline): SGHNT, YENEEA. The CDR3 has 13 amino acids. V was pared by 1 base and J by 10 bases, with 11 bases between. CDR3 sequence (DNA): TGTGCCAGCAGCTTAGGATTTAGGAGAGAGCAGTTCTTC. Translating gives CASSLGFRREQFF.

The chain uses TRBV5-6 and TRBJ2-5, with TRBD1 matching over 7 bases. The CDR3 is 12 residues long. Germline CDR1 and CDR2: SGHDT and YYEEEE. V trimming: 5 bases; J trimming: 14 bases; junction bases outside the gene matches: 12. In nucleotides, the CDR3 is TGTGCCAGCAGTAAAAGTTGGACAGGCGATTACTTC. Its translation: CASSKSWTGDYF.

As DNA, the CDR3 is TGTGCCAGCAGTCCGCAGGGAGGTCAGCCCCAGCATTTT. It encodes CASSPQGGQPQHF. This sequence joins TRBV7-3 and TRBJ1-5; perhaps TRBD1 as D (5 bases). The germline CDR1 and CDR2 sequences are SGHTA and FQGTGA. CDR3 length: 13 amino acids. V lost 6 bases and J lost 6, with 12 bases in between.

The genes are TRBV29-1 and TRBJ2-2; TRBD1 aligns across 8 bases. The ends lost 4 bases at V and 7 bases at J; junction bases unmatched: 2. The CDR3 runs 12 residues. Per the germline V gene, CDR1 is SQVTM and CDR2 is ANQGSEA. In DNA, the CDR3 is TGCAGCGTTGCAGGGGGCATCGGGGAGCTGTTTTTT. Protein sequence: CSVAGGIGELFF.

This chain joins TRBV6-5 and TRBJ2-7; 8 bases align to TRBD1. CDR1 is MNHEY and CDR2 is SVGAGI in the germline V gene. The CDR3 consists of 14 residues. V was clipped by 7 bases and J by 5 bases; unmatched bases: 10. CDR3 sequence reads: CASTRTGTPNEQYF. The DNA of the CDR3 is TGTGCCAGCACCAGGACAGGGACCCCAAACGAGCAGTACTTC.

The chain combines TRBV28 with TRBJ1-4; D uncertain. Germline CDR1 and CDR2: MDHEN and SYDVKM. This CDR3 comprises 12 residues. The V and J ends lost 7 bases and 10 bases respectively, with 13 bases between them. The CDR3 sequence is CASTFEGGKLFF. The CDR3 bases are TGTGCCAGCACCTTTGAGGGTGGAAAACTGTTTTTT.

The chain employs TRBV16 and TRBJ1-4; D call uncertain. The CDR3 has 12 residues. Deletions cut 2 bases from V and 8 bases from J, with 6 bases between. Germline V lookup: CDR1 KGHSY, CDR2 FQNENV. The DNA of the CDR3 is TGTGCCAGCAGCCAAGTTCGGGAAAAACTGTTTTTT. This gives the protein CASSQVREKLFF.

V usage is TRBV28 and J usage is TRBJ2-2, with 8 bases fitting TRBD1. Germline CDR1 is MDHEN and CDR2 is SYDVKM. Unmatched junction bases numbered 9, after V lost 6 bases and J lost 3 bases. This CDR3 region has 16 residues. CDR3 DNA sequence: TGTGCCAGCAGCCAGGGGGGACAGGACGACACCGGGGAGCTGTTTTTT. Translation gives CASSQGGQDDTGELFF.

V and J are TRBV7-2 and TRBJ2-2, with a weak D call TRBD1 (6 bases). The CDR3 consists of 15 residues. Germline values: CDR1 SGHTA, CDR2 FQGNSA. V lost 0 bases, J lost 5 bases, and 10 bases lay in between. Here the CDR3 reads CASSLAPRGTGELFF. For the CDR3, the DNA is TGTGCCAGCAGCTTAGCCCCCAGGGGAACCGGGGAGCTGTTTTTT.

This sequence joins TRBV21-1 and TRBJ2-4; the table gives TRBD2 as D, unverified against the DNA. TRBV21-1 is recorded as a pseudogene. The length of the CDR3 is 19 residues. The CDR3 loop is CASSKAAGEAGLAKNIQYF. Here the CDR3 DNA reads TGTGCCAGCAGCAAAGCCGCCGGTGAGGCGGGGTTAGCCAAAAACATTCAGTACTTC.

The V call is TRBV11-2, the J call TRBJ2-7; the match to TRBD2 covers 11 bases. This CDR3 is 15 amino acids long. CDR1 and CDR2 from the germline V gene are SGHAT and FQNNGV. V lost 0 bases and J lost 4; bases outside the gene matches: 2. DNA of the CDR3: TGTGCCAGCAGCTTAGAGGCTAGCGGGAGGTACGAGCAGTACTTC. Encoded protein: CASSLEASGRYEQYF.

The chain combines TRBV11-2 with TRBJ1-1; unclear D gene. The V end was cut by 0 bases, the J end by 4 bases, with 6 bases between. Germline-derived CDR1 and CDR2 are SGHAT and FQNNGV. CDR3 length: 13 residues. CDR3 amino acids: CASSLDLGTEAFF. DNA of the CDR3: TGTGCCAGCAGCTTAGATTTGGGCACTGAAGCTTTCTTT.

DNA of the CDR3: TGTGCCAGCAGCGGGGGGGCGATTTTGACCCAGTACTTC. This sequence encodes CASSGGAILTQYF. This chain connects TRBV5-6 to TRBJ2-5; maybe TRBD2 (7 bases). CDR1 is SGHDT, CDR2 YYEEEE, per germline. The CDR3 is made up of 13 amino acids. The V and J ends lost 4 bases and 7 bases respectively, with 14 bases between them.

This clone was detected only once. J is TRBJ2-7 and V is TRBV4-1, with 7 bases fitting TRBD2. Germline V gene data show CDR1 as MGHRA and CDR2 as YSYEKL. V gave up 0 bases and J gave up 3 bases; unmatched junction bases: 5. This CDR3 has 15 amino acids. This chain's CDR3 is CASSQDPGGVYEQYF. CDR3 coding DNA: TGCGCCAGCAGCCAAGATCCGGGAGGAGTCTACGAGCAGTACTTC.

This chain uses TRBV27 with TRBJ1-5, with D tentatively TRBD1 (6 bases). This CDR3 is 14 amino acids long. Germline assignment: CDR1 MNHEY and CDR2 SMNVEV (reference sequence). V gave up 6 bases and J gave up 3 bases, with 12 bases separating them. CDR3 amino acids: CASRRQALNQPQHF. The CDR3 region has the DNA TGTGCCAGCAGAAGACAGGCTCTCAATCAGCCCCAGCATTTT.

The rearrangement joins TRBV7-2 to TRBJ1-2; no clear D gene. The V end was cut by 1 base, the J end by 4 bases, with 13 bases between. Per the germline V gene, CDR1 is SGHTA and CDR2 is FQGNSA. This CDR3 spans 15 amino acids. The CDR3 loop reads CASSLELWRFYGYTF. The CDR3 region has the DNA TGTGCCAGCAGCTTAGAATTGTGGCGGTTCTATGGCTACACCTTC.

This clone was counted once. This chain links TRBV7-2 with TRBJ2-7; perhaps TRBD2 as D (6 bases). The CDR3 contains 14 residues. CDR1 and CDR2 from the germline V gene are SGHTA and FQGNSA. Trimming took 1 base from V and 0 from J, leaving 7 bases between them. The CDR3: CASSLDGGSYEQYF. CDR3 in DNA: TGTGCCAGCAGCTTAGACGGGGGCTCCTACGAGCAGTACTTC.

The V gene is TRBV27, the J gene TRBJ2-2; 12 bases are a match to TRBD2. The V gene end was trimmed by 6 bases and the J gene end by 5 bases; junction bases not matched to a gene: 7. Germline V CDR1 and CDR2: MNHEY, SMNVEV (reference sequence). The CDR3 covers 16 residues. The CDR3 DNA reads TGTGCCAGCAGAGCCCTAGCGGGAGGGGAAACCGGGGAGCTGTTTTTT. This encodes CASRALAGGETGELFF.

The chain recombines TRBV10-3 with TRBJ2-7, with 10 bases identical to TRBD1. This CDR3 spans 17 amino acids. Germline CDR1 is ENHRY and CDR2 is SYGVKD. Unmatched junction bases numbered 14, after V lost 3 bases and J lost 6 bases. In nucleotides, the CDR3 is TGTGCCATCAGTGAATCAGGACAGGGGGATATCTTCTTCGAGCAGTACTTC. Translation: CAISESGQGDIFFEQYF.

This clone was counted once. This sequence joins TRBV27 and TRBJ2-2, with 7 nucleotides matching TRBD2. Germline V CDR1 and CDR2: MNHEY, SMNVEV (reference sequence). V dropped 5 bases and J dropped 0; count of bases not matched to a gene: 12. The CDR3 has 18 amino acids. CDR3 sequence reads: CASSPPRGLDTNTGELFF. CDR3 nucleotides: TGTGCCAGCAGTCCACCGCGGGGGTTGGACACGAACACCGGGGAGCTGTTTTTT.

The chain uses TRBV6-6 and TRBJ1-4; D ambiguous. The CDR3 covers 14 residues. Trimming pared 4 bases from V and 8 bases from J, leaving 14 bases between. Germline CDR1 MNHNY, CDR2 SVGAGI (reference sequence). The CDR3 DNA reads TGTGCCAGCAGTTGCCGGGGAGGAGAGGAAAAACTGTTTTTT. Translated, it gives CASSCRGGEEKLFF.

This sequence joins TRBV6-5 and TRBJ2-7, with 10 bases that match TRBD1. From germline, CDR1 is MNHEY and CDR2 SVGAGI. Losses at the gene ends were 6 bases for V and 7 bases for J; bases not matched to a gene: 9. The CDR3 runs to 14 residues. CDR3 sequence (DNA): TGTGCCAGCAGGGACAGGGGGGCCCTATGGGAGCAGTACTTC. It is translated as CASRDRGALWEQYF.

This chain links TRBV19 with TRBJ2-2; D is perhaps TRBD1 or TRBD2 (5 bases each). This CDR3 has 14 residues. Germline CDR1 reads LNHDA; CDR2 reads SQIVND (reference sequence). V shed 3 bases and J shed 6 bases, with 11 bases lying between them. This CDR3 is CASSMRGSAGELFF. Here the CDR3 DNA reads TGTGCCAGTAGTATGAGGGGTTCGGCCGGGGAGCTGTTTTTT.

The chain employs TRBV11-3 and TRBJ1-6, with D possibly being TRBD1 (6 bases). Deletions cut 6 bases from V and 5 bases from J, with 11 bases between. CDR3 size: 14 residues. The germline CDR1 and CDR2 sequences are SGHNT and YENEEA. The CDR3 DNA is TGTGCCAGCAGTCCGGGACACCATAATTCACCCCTCCACTTT. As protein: CASSPGHHNSPLHF.